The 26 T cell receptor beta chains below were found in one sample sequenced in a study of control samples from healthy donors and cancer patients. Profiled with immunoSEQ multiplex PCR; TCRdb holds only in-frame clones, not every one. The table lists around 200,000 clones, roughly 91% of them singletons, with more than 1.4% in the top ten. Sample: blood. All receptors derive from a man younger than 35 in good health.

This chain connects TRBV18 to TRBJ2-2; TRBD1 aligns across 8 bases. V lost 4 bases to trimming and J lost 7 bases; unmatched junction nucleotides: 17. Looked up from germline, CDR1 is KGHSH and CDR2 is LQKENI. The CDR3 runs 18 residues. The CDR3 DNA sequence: TGTGCCAGCTCACGGGTCGCTGGTTCGGGACAGGTTGTCGGGGAGCTGTTTTTT. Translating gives CASSRVAGSGQVVGELFF. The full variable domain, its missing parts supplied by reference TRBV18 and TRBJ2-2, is NAGVMQNPRHLVRRRGQEARLRCSPMKGHSHVYWYRQLPEEGLKFMVYLQKENIIDESGMPKERFSAEFPKEGPSILRIQQVVRGDSAAYFCASSRVAGSGQVVGELFFGEGSRLTVL.

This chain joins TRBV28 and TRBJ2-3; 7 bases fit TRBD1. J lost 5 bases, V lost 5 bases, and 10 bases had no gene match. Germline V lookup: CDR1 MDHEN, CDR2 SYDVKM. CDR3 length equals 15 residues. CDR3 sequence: CASSRSGNRGDTQYF. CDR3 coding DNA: TGTGCCAGCAGTCGCTCTGGTAACAGGGGAGATACGCAGTATTTT.

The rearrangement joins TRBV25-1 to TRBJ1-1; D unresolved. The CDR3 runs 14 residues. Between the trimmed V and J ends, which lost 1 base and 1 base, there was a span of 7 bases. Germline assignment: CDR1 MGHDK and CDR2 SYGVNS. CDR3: CASSESSGNTEAFF. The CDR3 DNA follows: TGTGCCAGCAGTGAATCTTCAGGGAACACTGAAGCTTTCTTT.

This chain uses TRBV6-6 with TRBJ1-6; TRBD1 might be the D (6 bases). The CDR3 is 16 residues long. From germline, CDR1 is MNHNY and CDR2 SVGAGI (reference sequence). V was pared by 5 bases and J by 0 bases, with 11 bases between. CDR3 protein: CASSRSDSSYNSPLHF. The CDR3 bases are TGTGCCAGCAGTCGATCGGACAGCTCCTATAATTCACCCCTCCACTTT.

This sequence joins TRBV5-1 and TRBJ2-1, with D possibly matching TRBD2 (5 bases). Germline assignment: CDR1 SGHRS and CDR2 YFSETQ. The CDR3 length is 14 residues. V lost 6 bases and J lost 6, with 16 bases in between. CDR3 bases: TGCGCCAGCAAGTTTGTCTCAGGAGGCAATGAGCAGTTCTTC. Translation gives CASKFVSGGNEQFF.

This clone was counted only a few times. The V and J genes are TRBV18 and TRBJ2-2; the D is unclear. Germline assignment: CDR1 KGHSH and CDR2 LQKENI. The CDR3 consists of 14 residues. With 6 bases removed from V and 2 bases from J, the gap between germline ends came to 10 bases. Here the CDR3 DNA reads TGTGCCAGCTCCACCCAGCCTAACACCGGGGAGCTGTTTTTT. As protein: CASSTQPNTGELFF. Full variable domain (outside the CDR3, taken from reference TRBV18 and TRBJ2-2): NAGVMQNPRHLVRRRGQEARLRCSPMKGHSHVYWYRQLPEEGLKFMVYLQKENIIDESGMPKERFSAEFPKEGPSILRIQQVVRGDSAAYFCASSTQPNTGELFFGEGSRLTVL.

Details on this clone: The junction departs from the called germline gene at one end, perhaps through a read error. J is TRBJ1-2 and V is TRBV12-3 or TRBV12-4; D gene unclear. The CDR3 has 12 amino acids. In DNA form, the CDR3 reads TGTGCCAGCAGTCGGTCCAACTCTGGCTACACCTTC. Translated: CASSRSNSGYTF.

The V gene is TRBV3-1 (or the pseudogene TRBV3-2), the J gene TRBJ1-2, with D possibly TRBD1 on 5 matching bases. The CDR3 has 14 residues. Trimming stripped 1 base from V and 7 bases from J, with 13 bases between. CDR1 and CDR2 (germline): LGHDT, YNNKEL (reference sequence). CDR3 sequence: CASSQGGKSPGYTF. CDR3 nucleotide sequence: TGTGCCAGCAGCCAAGGGGGGAAATCCCCTGGCTACACCTTC.

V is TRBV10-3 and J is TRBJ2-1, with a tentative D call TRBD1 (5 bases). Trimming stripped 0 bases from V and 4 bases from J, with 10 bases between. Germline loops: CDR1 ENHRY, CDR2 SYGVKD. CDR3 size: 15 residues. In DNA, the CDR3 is TGTGCCATCAGTGAGTCAGGGCAGGGATACAATGAGCAGTTCTTC. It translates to CAISESGQGYNEQFF.

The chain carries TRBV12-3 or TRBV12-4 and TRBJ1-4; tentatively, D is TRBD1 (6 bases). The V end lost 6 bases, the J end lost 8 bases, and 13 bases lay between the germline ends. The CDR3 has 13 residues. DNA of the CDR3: TGTGCCAGCAGCCCAGGGGTTTTGGAAAAACTGTTTTTT. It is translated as CASSPGVLEKLFF.

The CDR3 here is CASRTWGRTLHNEQFF. The CDR3 DNA sequence: TGTGCCAGCAGGACCTGGGGGCGGACACTTCACAATGAGCAGTTCTTC. V is TRBV11-2 and J is TRBJ2-1, with D perhaps matching TRBD1 (6 bases). V dropped 6 bases and J dropped 5 bases, with 20 bases sitting between them. Looked up from germline, CDR1 is SGHAT and CDR2 is FQNNGV. The CDR3 extends over 16 amino acids.

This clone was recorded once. DNA for the CDR3: TGTGCCAGCAGCCCTGGGACTTTGTACCAAGAGACCCAGTACTTC. It specifies CASSPGTLYQETQYF. This chain links TRBV5-4 with TRBJ2-5; perhaps TRBD2 as D (6 bases). The CDR3 runs to 15 residues. Trimming left V 4 bases short and J 0 bases short, with 13 bases between. CDR1 is SGHNT, CDR2 YYREEE, per germline (reference sequence).

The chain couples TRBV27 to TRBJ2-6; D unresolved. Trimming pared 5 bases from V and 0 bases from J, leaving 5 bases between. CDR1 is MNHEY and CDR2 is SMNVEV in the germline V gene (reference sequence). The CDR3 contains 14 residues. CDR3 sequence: CASSPRSGANVLTF. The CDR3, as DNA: TGTGCCAGCAGTCCCCGCTCTGGGGCCAACGTCCTGACTTTC.

The CDR3 reads CASTVGHAYEQYF. In DNA, the CDR3 is TGTGCCAGCACCGTTGGTCACGCCTACGAGCAGTACTTC. The chain uses TRBV12-3 or TRBV12-4 and TRBJ2-7; no clear D gene. CDR3 length: 13 amino acids. The V end was cut by 7 bases, the J end by 2 bases, with 12 bases between.

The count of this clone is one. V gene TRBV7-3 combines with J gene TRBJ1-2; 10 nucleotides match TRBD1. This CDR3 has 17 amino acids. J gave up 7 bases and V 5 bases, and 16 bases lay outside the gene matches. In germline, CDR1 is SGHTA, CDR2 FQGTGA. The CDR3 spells CASSPDRPTGGLSGYTF. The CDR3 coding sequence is TGTGCCAGCAGCCCAGACCGCCCGACAGGGGGCTTAAGTGGCTACACCTTC. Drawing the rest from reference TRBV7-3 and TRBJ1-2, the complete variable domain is GAGVSQTPSNKVTEKGKYVELRCDPISGHTALYWYRQSLGQGPEFLIYFQGTGAADDSGLPNDRFFAVRPEGSVSTLKIQRTERGDSAVYLCASSPDRPTGGLSGYTFGSGTRLTVV.

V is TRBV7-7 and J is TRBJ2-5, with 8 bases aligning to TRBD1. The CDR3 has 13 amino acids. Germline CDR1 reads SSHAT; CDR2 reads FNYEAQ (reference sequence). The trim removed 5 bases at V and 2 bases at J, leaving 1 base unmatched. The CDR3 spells CASSRDRQETQYF. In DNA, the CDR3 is TGTGCCAGCAGCCGGGACAGGCAAGAGACCCAGTACTTC.

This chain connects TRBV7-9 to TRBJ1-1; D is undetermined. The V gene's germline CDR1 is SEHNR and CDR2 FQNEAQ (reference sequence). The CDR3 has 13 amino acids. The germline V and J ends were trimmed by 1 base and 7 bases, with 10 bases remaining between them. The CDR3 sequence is CASSLEERFEAFF. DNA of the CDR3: TGTGCCAGCAGCTTAGAAGAGAGGTTTGAAGCTTTCTTT.

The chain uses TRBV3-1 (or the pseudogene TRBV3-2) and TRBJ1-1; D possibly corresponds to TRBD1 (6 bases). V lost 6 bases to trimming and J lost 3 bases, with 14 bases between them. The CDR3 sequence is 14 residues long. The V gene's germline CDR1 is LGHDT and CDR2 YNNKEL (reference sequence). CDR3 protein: CASSRGGFDTEAFF. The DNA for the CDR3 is TGTGCCAGCAGTCGAGGGGGTTTTGACACTGAAGCTTTCTTT.

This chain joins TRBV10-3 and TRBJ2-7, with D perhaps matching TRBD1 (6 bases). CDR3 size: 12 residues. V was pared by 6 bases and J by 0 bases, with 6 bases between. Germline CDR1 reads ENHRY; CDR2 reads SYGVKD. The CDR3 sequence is CAIRDSSYEQYF. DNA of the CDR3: TGTGCCATCAGGGACAGCTCCTACGAGCAGTACTTC.

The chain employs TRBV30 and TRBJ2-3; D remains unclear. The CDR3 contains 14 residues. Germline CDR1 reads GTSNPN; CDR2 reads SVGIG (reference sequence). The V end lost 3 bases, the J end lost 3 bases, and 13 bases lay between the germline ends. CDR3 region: CAWSSIMVTDTQYF. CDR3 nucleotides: TGTGCCTGGAGCTCCATCATGGTAACAGATACGCAGTATTTT.

CDR3 loop: CASSLEPTTGTSYNEQFF. CDR3 sequence (DNA): TGTGCCAGCAGCTTGGAGCCCACGACAGGGACTTCCTACAATGAGCAGTTCTTC. The chain has TRBV5-4 and TRBJ2-1, with D perhaps matching TRBD1 (7 bases). Germline V gene lookup returns CDR1 SGHNT and CDR2 YYREEE (reference sequence). The CDR3 covers 18 residues. The V gene lost 0 bases and the J gene lost 1 base, with 17 bases spanning the gap.

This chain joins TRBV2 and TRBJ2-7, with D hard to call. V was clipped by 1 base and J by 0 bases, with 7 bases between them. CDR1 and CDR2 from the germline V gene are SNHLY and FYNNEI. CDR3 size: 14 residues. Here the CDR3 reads CASSEGPHSYEQYF. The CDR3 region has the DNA TGTGCCAGCAGTGAAGGGCCTCACTCCTACGAGCAGTACTTC.

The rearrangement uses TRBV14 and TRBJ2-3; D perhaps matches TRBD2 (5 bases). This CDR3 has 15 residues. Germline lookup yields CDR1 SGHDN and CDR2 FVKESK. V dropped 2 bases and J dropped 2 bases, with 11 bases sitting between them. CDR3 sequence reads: CASSQTLGPTDTQYF. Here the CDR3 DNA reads TGTGCCAGCAGCCAAACACTAGGGCCCACAGATACGCAGTATTTT.

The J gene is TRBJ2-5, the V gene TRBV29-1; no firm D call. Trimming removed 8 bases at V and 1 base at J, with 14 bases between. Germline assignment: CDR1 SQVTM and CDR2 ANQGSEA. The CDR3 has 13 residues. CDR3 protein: CSLLRERQETQYF. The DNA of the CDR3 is TGCAGCTTGTTAAGAGAACGCCAAGAGACCCAGTACTTC.

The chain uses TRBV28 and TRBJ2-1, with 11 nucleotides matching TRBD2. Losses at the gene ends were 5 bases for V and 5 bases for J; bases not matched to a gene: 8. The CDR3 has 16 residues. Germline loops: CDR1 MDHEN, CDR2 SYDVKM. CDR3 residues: CASSTPTSGVDNEQFF. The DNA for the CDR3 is TGTGCCAGCAGTACACCGACTAGCGGGGTAGACAATGAGCAGTTCTTC.

CDR3 DNA: TGCAGCGTTGATAGGACCAACTTAGCCAAAAACATTCAGTACTTC. Translation: CSVDRTNLAKNIQYF. The chain employs TRBV29-1 and TRBJ2-4; D is unresolved. Trimming removed 3 bases from V and 0 bases from J, with 12 bases in between. The germline gives CDR1 SQVTM, CDR2 ANQGSEA. The CDR3 loop spans 15 amino acids.